The 5 T cell receptor beta chains listed next were all sequenced from one sample in a study of blood T cell repertoires in COVID-19. Only in-frame clones appear in the TCRdb table, and some are missing; sequencing was by immunoSEQ multiplex PCR. The sample has some 250,000 clones, around nine tenths seen once. The sequencing sample was made of PBMCs or T cells enriched from blood (not recorded which). All receptors come from a woman aged 25 to 39 with acute COVID-19.

The chain links TRBV12-5 to TRBJ2-3; TRBD2 agrees at 8 bases. Germline loops: CDR1 LGHNT, CDR2 FRNRAP. The V segment lost 0 bases and the J segment 2 bases; nucleotides outside the gene matches: 13. This CDR3 is built from 19 residues. CDR3 sequence (DNA): TGTGCTAGTGGTTTGGTCCTTCCCTATAGCGGGGCGCACACAGATACGCAGTATTTT. It codes for CASGLVLPYSGAHTDTQYF. Full variable domain (remainder filled in from reference TRBV12-5 and TRBJ2-3): DARVTQTPRHKVTEMGQEVTMRCQPILGHNTVFWYRQTMMQGLELLAYFRNRAPLDDSGMPKDRFSAEMPDATLATLKIQPSEPRDSAVYFCASGLVLPYSGAHTDTQYFGPGTRLTVL.

The chain is built from TRBV9 and TRBJ2-2, with 7 nucleotides matching TRBD2. V was clipped by 4 bases and J by 5 bases; unmatched bases: 17. The CDR3 length is 18 residues. Germline values: CDR1 SGDLS, CDR2 YYNGEE. CDR3 sequence reads: CASSNSKGRGWGTGELFF. CDR3 nucleotides: TGTGCCAGCAGCAATAGTAAGGGGAGGGGTTGGGGAACCGGGGAGCTGTTTTTT.

This chain links TRBV19 with TRBJ1-1; D unclear. Germline V gene data show CDR1 as LNHDA and CDR2 as SQIVND (reference sequence). V was cut by 7 bases and J by 7 bases, with 10 bases left in between. The CDR3 has 11 residues. CDR3 protein: CASTRAGEAFF. CDR3 bases: TGTGCCAGTACCCGAGCGGGTGAAGCTTTCTTT.

The chain recombines TRBV18 with TRBJ1-2; D is unresolved. With 5 bases removed from V and 8 bases from J, the gap between germline ends came to 21 bases. Germline loops: CDR1 KGHSH, CDR2 LQKENI. This CDR3 has 15 amino acids. Here the CDR3 DNA reads TGTGCCAGCTCATTCGTAAACACGGACTCGGGGGGCTACACCTTC. Translation gives CASSFVNTDSGGYTF.

V and J are TRBV7-9 and TRBJ2-3, with TRBD1 matching 7 bases. The CDR3 is made up of 15 amino acids. The junction had 8 bases not matched to a gene; V was cut back by 4 bases and J by 4 bases. CDR1 and CDR2 from the germline V gene are SEHNR and FQNEAQ (reference sequence). CDR3 sequence reads: CASSSTGNVADTQYF. CDR3 coding DNA: TGTGCCAGCAGCTCGACAGGGAATGTGGCAGATACGCAGTATTTT.